Here is one TCR beta chain with its context. The CDR3 loop spans 13 amino acids. The germline V gene has CDR1 SGDLS and CDR2 YYNGEE. The ends were cut back, 4 bases at V and 5 bases at J, with 13 bases in the middle. The protocol was immunoSEQ multiplex PCR, while the TCRdb copy is restricted to in-frame clones and leaves out a portion. The repertoire includes roughly 2.5 million clones, roughly nine tenths of them detected once, and roughly 0.13% sits in the top ten. This sample is drawn from a study of shared clonotypes between healthy human individuals. This TCR was recovered from a man aged 18 to 30 in good health. Sequencing input: naive CD4+ T cells sorted from blood. As for subset: CD45RA+ positively selected. This chain uses TRBV9 with TRBJ2-7; no definite D call. The CDR3 DNA reads TGTGCCAGCAGCCCCCCCTCAAAAAACGAGCAGTACTTC. Encoded protein: CASSPPSKNEQYF.